The rows below give T cell receptor beta chains drawn from one sample of a study of technical replicates of blood from a handful of donors. Assay: immunoSEQ multiplex PCR; the TCRdb copy retains only in-frame clones and omits some. This table holds roughly 62,000 clones, roughly 86% found once. Sample: PBMCs. The receptors here all came from a human donor in good health. Some clones in this sample may be carry-over from other donors' samples. The conserved cysteine and the conserved F or W are not part of the CDR3 here.

TRBJ2-1,TRBV6-5,ASRVAGEWGDEQF
TRBJ2-2,TRBV27,ASSPRTGGYTGELF
TRBJ2-1,TRBV12-5,ASGLAGSYYEQF
TRBJ1-2,TRBV7-8,ASSHEPNTTGGALVGGYT
TRBJ2-7,TRBV19,ASSPIRGAGVVDEQY
TRBJ1-1,TRBV5-5,ASSLAGHSTEAF
TRBJ2-5,TRBV6-5,ASSYSREETQY
TRBJ2-7,TRBV7-9,AGSGQILYEQY
TRBJ1-1,TRBV21-1,ASSKDGGNGDTEAF
TRBJ2-1,TRBV19,ASSIRLGVYNEQF
TRBJ1-6,TRBV12-1,ASSTTGNSPLH
TRBJ1-1,TRBV2,ASSHRGLTEAF
TRBJ1-4,TRBV10-3,AIRRDATNEKLF
TRBJ2-7,TRBV5-3,ARSFERDSYEQY
TRBJ1-1,TRBV5-4,ASSPSAVAEAF
TRBJ2-3,TRBV7-6,ASSEMTGTIRQY
TRBJ1-6,TRBV6-5,ASSYSSLGGNSPLH
TRBJ2-6,TRBV19,ASSIAGAGANVLT
TRBJ2-3,TRBV5-1,ASSLGDKFNTDTQY
TRBJ2-7,TRBV19,ASSAAGGYEQY
TRBJ2-2,TRBV6-4,ASSDGGLDAGELF
TRBJ2-7,TRBV7-2,ASSRGLAGGGPEQY
TRBJ2-5,TRBV7-2,ASSLKGGSGGAGETQY
TRBJ2-7,TRBV19,ASSIGLAESSYEQY